The 6 T cell receptor beta chains below all came from one sample that was sequenced in a study of blood T cell repertoires in COVID-19. Method: immunoSEQ multiplex PCR; TCRdb's copy keeps in-frame clones and lacks some. The sample carries approximately 280,000 clones, 75% to 90% recorded once. Source material: peripheral blood. The receptors here all came from a woman aged 25 to 39 who had recovered from COVID-19.

The V call is TRBV6-2 or TRBV6-3, the J call TRBJ1-1; 11 positions match TRBD1. With 5 bases clipped from V and 14 bases from J, the junction kept 4 bases outside the gene matches. CDR3 size: 11 residues. CDR1 is MNHEY and CDR2 is SVGEGT in the germline V gene. The CDR3 here is CASSRTGGAFF. The CDR3 DNA follows: TGTGCCAGCAGTCGGACAGGGGGCGCGTTCTTT.

This clone was detected only once. V and J are TRBV19 and TRBJ1-5, with TRBD1 matching over 9 bases. Unmatched junction bases numbered 9, after V lost 9 bases and J lost 0 bases. Germline V gives CDR1 LNHDA, CDR2 SQIVND (reference sequence). The CDR3 contains 16 residues. The CDR3 sequence is CASKDRGPYSNQPQHF. The CDR3 DNA is TGTGCCAGCAAGGACAGGGGACCCTATAGCAATCAGCCCCAGCATTTT.

There are a few counts of this clone. The chain links TRBV6-4 to TRBJ2-1, with 9 positions matching TRBD2. Germline lookup yields CDR1 MRHNA and CDR2 SNTAGT. This CDR3 contains 15 residues. Trimming cost V 0 bases and J 3 bases; bases outside gene matches: 0. The CDR3 region has the DNA TGTGCCAGCAGTGACTCACTAGCGGGCTACAATGAGCAGTTCTTC. It is translated as CASSDSLAGYNEQFF.

The gene calls are TRBV19 and TRBJ1-1; weak D call: TRBD1 (6 bases). Germline CDR1 LNHDA, CDR2 SQIVND (reference sequence). V gave up 5 bases and J gave up 3 bases, with 16 bases separating them. The CDR3 is 15 amino acids. CDR3 region: CASSPNRDGHTEAFF. The CDR3 region has the DNA TGTGCCAGTAGTCCAAACAGGGATGGTCACACTGAAGCTTTCTTT. The full variable domain, rest sourced from reference TRBV19 and TRBJ1-1, is DGGITQSPKYLFRKEGQNVTLSCEQNLNHDAMYWYRQDPGQGLRLIYYSQIVNDFQKGDIAEGYSVSREKKESFPLTVTSAQKNPTAFYLCASSPNRDGHTEAFFGQGTRLTVV.

The V gene is TRBV19, the J gene TRBJ1-1, with D perhaps matching TRBD1 (5 bases). The V and J ends lost 1 base and 4 bases respectively, with 16 bases between them. This CDR3 spans 16 amino acids. Germline values: CDR1 LNHDA, CDR2 SQIVND (reference sequence). The CDR3 spells CASSIGSRGTGTEAFF. The DNA of the CDR3 is TGTGCCAGTAGTATAGGGTCCCGAGGGACTGGCACTGAAGCTTTCTTT.

The gene calls are TRBV3-1 (or the pseudogene TRBV3-2) and TRBJ1-1; no definite D call. Germline CDR1 LGHDT, CDR2 YNNKEL (reference sequence). The ends were cut back, 2 bases at V and 4 bases at J, with 8 bases in the middle. This CDR3 has 13 amino acids. Here the CDR3 DNA reads TGTGCCAGCAGCCAAAGGTCAGGCACTGAAGCTTTCTTT. It specifies CASSQRSGTEAFF.